Described below is a single T cell receptor beta chain sequence and its context. What it binds is unknown. Per germline, CDR1 SGHTA and CDR2 FQGNSA. The CDR3 consists of 15 residues. Total RNA isolation used whole blood (no T cell sorting was performed). These data originate in a study of monozygotic twins with inflammatory bowel disease. General study results and limits: On the inverse Simpson index, IBD patients scored lower for TCRbeta diversity than healthy co-twins.

Every TCR library used roughly 3,700 ng of total RNA. TCRdb reanalyzed the 5' RACE reads and collapses them to one entry per CDR3 protein, without DNA. This sample's table reports about 300,000 distinct CDR3 sequences. The chain couples TRBV7-2 to TRBJ1-5. Sequencing was carried out using blood. The sequence was obtained from a human donor with ulcerative colitis or Crohn's disease, or a healthy co-twin of an affected twin (not recorded which). The CDR3 sequence is CASSLNGPSRQPQHF. Based on the CDR3 plus reference TRBV7-2 and TRBJ1-5, the full variable domain is GAGVSQSPSNKVTEKGKDVELRCDPISGHTALYWYRQSLGQGLEFLIYFQGNSAPDKSGLPSDRFSAERTGGSVSTLTIQRTQQEDSAVYLCASSLNGPSRQPQHFGDGTRLSIL.